This entry lists 15 T cell receptor beta chains sequenced from one sample in a study of T cells in Graves' hyperthyroidism and ophthalmopathy. Amplified TCR beta CDR3 regions came from RNA transcripts. Using the HTBI primer set, a first-round RT-PCR was run on the TCR CDR3. TCRdb fed the multiplex PCR reads into MiXCR, producing one record per CDR3 protein. Of over 700,000 distinct CDR3 sequences detected, roughly a third appear once; the ten largest clones hold around 32%. The sequenced sample was blood. All receptors come from a woman aged 40 to 55 with Graves' hyperthyroidism.

A few counts support this clonotype. The rearrangement links TRBV7-6 to TRBJ2-2; 7 bases line up with TRBD1. Germline V gene lookup returns CDR1 SGHVS and CDR2 FNYEAQ. This CDR3 spans 17 amino acids. Trimming at V came to 7 bases and at J to 1 base, leaving 12 bases not matched to a gene. CDR3 loop: CASTQVAGTVNTGELFF. In nucleotides, the CDR3 is TGTGCCAGCACCCAAGTAGCCGGGACAGTGAACACCGGGGAGCTGTTTTTT.

J is TRBJ1-1 and V is TRBV12-5; D call uncertain. The CDR3 is made up of 13 amino acids. The V end was cut by 1 base, the J end by 5 bases, with 8 bases between. Per germline, CDR1 LGHNT and CDR2 FRNRAP. The CDR3 loop reads CASGLGATTEAFF. CDR3 DNA: TGTGCTAGTGGTTTGGGGGCCACTACTGAAGCTTTCTTT. The full variable domain, in which reference TRBV12-5 and TRBJ1-1 provide the parts outside the CDR3, is DARVTQTPRHKVTEMGQEVTMRCQPILGHNTVFWYRQTMMQGLELLAYFRNRAPLDDSGMPKDRFSAEMPDATLATLKIQPSEPRDSAVYFCASGLGATTEAFFGQGTRLTVV.

As concerns this clonotype: A much larger clone lies one base from this, so it may be a read error. This sequence joins TRBV13 and TRBJ2-6; D gene uncertain. The CDR3 extends over 13 amino acids. Germline V lookup: CDR1 PRHDT, CDR2 FYEKMQ (reference sequence). The CDR3 is CASSSSTANALTF. The CDR3 region has the DNA TGTGCCAGCAGTTCGTCTACAGCCAACGCCCTGACTTTC.

The chain carries TRBV20-1 and TRBJ2-5; D is unresolved. Trimming removed 2 bases from V and 0 bases from J, with 10 bases in between. CDR1 and CDR2 from the germline V gene are DFQATT and SNEGSKA (reference sequence). The CDR3 contains 14 residues. CDR3 coding DNA: TGCAGTGCTAGAAGGGCTACAGACCAAGAGACCCAGTACTTC. Protein: CSARRATDQETQYF.

As to this clonotype: A much more abundant neighbour one base away suggests this may be a read error. The chain joins TRBV29-1 to TRBJ2-5, with TRBD1 as a possible D gene (8 bases). From germline, CDR1 is SQVTM and CDR2 ANQGSEA. The CDR3 is 15 residues long. CDR3 nucleotide sequence: TGCAGCGTTGGGTTAACAGGGGGGGGTTCTGAGACCCGGTACTTC. It codes for CSVGLTGGGSETRYF.

This sequence joins TRBV20-1 and TRBJ1-2, with D possibly being TRBD1 (6 bases). The CDR3 is 13 amino acids. V dropped 3 bases and J dropped 4 bases, with 12 bases sitting between them. Germline-derived CDR1 and CDR2 are DFQATT and SNEGSKA (reference sequence). CDR3 protein: CSASGGAFYGYTF. Here the CDR3 DNA reads TGCAGTGCTAGCGGGGGGGCATTCTATGGCTACACCTTC.

In its sample, this clonotype was seen once. The chain recombines TRBV5-1 with TRBJ2-2, with 7 bases matching TRBD1. V shed 4 bases, J shed 3 bases, and the junction held 6 bases outside the gene matches. The germline gives CDR1 SGHRS, CDR2 YFSETQ. This CDR3 has 15 amino acids. In DNA form, the CDR3 reads TGCGCCAGCAGCGAACAGGGGTCATACACCGGGGAGCTGTTTTTT. As protein: CASSEQGSYTGELFF.

The chain uses TRBV11-1 and TRBJ2-7; D may match TRBD1 or TRBD2 (5 bases each). Deletions cut 6 bases from V and 0 bases from J, with 15 bases between. This CDR3 contains 15 residues. CDR1 SGHAT and CDR2 FQDESV come from the germline V gene (reference sequence). CDR3 DNA sequence: TGTGCCAGCAGGAGTTTAGGGACGCACTCCTACGAGCAGTACTTC. It codes for CASRSLGTHSYEQYF.

To note about this clonotype: A single base separates this from a much larger clone, so it may be a read error. The chain recombines TRBV12-3 or TRBV12-4 with TRBJ2-7; D might be TRBD2 (6 bases). V was shortened by 6 bases and J by 5 bases, with 20 bases between the two germline ends. CDR3 length: 15 residues. The DNA for the CDR3 is TGTGCCAGCAGGGCCGGAGGGTCATTGGCCCACGAGCAGTACTTC. Translating gives CASRAGGSLAHEQYF.

This clonotype was seen a few times. The V gene is TRBV2, the J gene TRBJ1-2; 7 nucleotides line up with TRBD1. The CDR3 totals 14 residues. Looked up from germline, CDR1 is SNHLY and CDR2 is FYNNEI. V lost 4 bases and J lost 7; bases outside the gene matches: 9. CDR3 residues: CASSGDSLAFGYTF. The CDR3 DNA sequence: TGTGCCAGCAGTGGGGACAGTTTGGCTTTTGGCTACACCTTC.

V and J are TRBV10-3 and TRBJ1-4, with 7 positions matching TRBD1. The CDR3 has 13 residues. CDR1 and CDR2 (germline): ENHRY, SYGVKD. Trimming at V came to 5 bases and at J to 6 bases, leaving 3 bases not matched to a gene. The DNA of the CDR3 is TGTGCCATCAGTACAGGGGCGGATGAAAAACTGTTTTTT. Translated, it gives CAISTGADEKLFF.

The table lists this clonotype with a few counts. The J gene is TRBJ1-4, the V gene TRBV7-2, with D unclear. The length of the CDR3 is 15 residues. Germline CDR1 and CDR2: SGHTA and FQGNSA. V lost 0 bases and J 5 bases, leaving 10 bases between the germline ends. DNA for the CDR3: TGTGCCAGCAGCTTAGCGGGCTACGGGAATGAAAAACTGTTTTTT. Protein sequence: CASSLAGYGNEKLFF.

This clonotype has just a few counts. The chain carries TRBV7-2 and TRBJ1-3; D might be TRBD1 (6 bases). V was shortened by 2 bases and J by 0 bases, with 20 bases between the two germline ends. The germline gives CDR1 SGHTA, CDR2 FQGNSA. This CDR3 region has 19 residues. For the CDR3, the DNA is TGTGCCAGCAGCTTAAGTCCGGGATTAGGGGGACTCTCTGGAAACACCATATATTTT. It codes for CASSLSPGLGGLSGNTIYF. The full variable domain, completed using reference TRBV7-2 and TRBJ1-3, is GAGVSQSPSNKVTEKGKDVELRCDPISGHTALYWYRQSLGQGLEFLIYFQGNSAPDKSGLPSDRFSAERTGGSVSTLTIQRTQQEDSAVYLCASSLSPGLGGLSGNTIYFGEGSWLTVV.

This clonotype was seen ten or more times. The genes are TRBV7-2 and TRBJ1-5, with 11 bases aligning to TRBD1. CDR1 and CDR2 from the germline V gene are SGHTA and FQGNSA. V trimming: 5 bases; J trimming: 6 bases; junction bases outside the gene matches: 6. The CDR3 sequence is 15 residues long. In DNA, the CDR3 is TGTGCCAGCAGCCAGGGGACAGGGGGGCGTCAGCCCCAGCATTTT. This encodes CASSQGTGGRQPQHF.

The V call is TRBV10-1, the J call TRBJ2-2; D is ambiguous. CDR3 length: 15 residues. The germline V and J ends were trimmed by 3 bases and 3 bases, with 11 bases remaining between them. The germline V gene has CDR1 WNHNN and CDR2 SYGVQD (reference sequence). The CDR3: CASSDARRDTGELFF. As DNA, the CDR3 is TGCGCCAGCAGTGATGCCAGAAGGGACACCGGGGAGCTGTTTTTT.